There are a few counts of the clone carrying this TCR beta chain. TCRdb passed the RT-PCR reads through MiXCR, listing each CDR3 protein once. This sample has about a million distinct CDR3 sequences, with roughly 18% found just once. This sample is drawn from a study of patients and donors after allogeneic stem cell transplantation. This clonotype originated in a human donor who was either an allogeneic HSCT recipient or a stem cell or donor lymphocyte infusion donor (not recorded which). It is not recorded whose cells these are; they may come from a transplant donor. The sequenced sample was blood, either unsorted or a sorted T cell fraction (not recorded which).

As DNA, the CDR3 is TGTGCCAGCAGTTACCCGGGGGAGGGGGCACCCTACACCTTC. The encoded protein is CASSYPGEGAPYTF. This sequence joins TRBV6-5 and TRBJ1-2; 7 bases match TRBD1. The CDR3 extends over 14 amino acids. Germline trimming cut 2 bases from V and 10 bases from J; bases unmatched to any gene: 10. Germline lookup yields CDR1 MNHEY and CDR2 SVGAGI.